This passage covers 29 T cell receptor beta chains from one sample sequenced in a study of blood T cell repertoires in COVID-19. This table comes from immunoSEQ multiplex PCR, and its TCRdb copy is limited to in-frame clones, with some not included. This table has 79,000 or so clones, roughly 81% appearing once. The sequenced material came from peripheral blood. Receptor source: a man aged 55-75 years with COVID-19, enrolled during active disease.

The chain couples TRBV5-1 to TRBJ1-4, with no clear D. This CDR3 region has 14 residues. Germline V CDR1 and CDR2: SGHRS, YFSETQ. Trimming cost V 2 bases and J 4 bases, with 9 bases left between them. The CDR3 is CASSFGQLNEKLFF. The CDR3 DNA is TGCGCCAGCAGCTTTGGGCAGCTTAATGAAAAACTGTTTTTT.

This clone was seen just once. The gene calls are TRBV24-1 and TRBJ2-1; 9 bases are shared with TRBD2. V lost 5 bases, J lost 5 bases, and 9 bases stayed unmatched. The germline V gene has CDR1 KGHDR and CDR2 SFDVKD. CDR3 length equals 16 residues. CDR3 sequence reads: CATSGVSGRFNNEQFF. The DNA of the CDR3 is TGTGCCACCAGTGGCGTTAGCGGGAGATTTAACAATGAGCAGTTCTTC.

This chain links TRBV28 with TRBJ1-2; TRBD1 aligns across 10 bases. This CDR3 comprises 14 residues. With 6 bases clipped from V and 8 bases from J, the junction kept 9 bases outside the gene matches. Germline assignment: CDR1 MDHEN and CDR2 SYDVKM. The CDR3 DNA is TGTGCCAGCAGGCGACCGGGACAGGGGAACGGCTACACCTTC. The encoded protein is CASRRPGQGNGYTF.

This clone was observed a few times. The chain joins TRBV10-1 to TRBJ2-2, with 11 positions matching TRBD2. Germline values: CDR1 WNHNN, CDR2 SYGVQD (reference sequence). CDR3 size: 19 residues. Trimming at V came to 0 bases and at J to 0 bases, leaving 6 bases not matched to a gene. This chain's CDR3 is CASSESLLAGETNTGELFF. CDR3 in DNA: TGCGCCAGCAGTGAGTCGTTACTAGCGGGGGAAACGAACACCGGGGAGCTGTTTTTT.

The V gene is TRBV5-1, the J gene TRBJ2-3; 7 bases line up with TRBD2. CDR3 length equals 14 residues. Germline assignment: CDR1 SGHRS and CDR2 YFSETQ. V shed 3 bases and J 2 bases; nucleotides not matched to a gene: 3. CDR3 in amino acids: CASSSGTNTDTQYF. DNA of the CDR3: TGCGCCAGCAGCTCCGGGACTAACACAGATACGCAGTATTTT.

V usage is TRBV20-1 and J usage is TRBJ1-5; D is uncertain. CDR1 and CDR2 (germline): DFQATT, SNEGSKA (reference sequence). The CDR3 is made up of 14 amino acids. The V gene lost 3 bases and the J gene lost 5 bases, with 14 bases spanning the gap. CDR3 nucleotide sequence: TGCAGTGCTAGTAGGTCCAGGCCCTATCAGCCCCAGCATTTT. Protein: CSASRSRPYQPQHF.

This chain connects TRBV9 to TRBJ1-2; no reliable D call. CDR1 is SGDLS, CDR2 YYNGEE, per germline. The CDR3 runs 14 residues. The V end was cut by 4 bases, the J end by 5 bases, with 15 bases between. CDR3 in DNA: TGTGCCAGCAGCCCCGGCGGCCGGGGATATGGCTACACCTTC. It codes for CASSPGGRGYGYTF.

The V and J genes are TRBV15 and TRBJ2-1, with D uncertain. CDR1 LNHNV and CDR2 YYDKDF come from the germline V gene (reference sequence). The CDR3 extends over 15 amino acids. V was shortened by 3 bases and J by 0 bases, with 9 bases between the two germline ends. In DNA form, the CDR3 reads TGTGCCACCAGCAGGCAGAGGAGCTCCTACAATGAGCAGTTCTTC. Translation gives CATSRQRSSYNEQFF.

This sequence joins TRBV13 and TRBJ2-1, with 7 nucleotides matching TRBD1. Germline V gene sequence: CDR1 PRHDT, CDR2 FYEKMQ (reference sequence). The CDR3 extends over 17 amino acids. The trim removed 3 bases at V and 8 bases at J, leaving 16 bases unmatched. The CDR3 coding sequence is TGTGCCAGCAGCTTGGGGACAGTTTATGGGCACGGGGATGAGCAGTTCTTC. This sequence encodes CASSLGTVYGHGDEQFF.

This clone was detected once. The rearrangement uses TRBV29-1 and TRBJ1-1, with a possible D match to TRBD1 (5 bases). CDR1 is SQVTM, CDR2 ANQGSEA, per germline. The CDR3 has 13 amino acids. Trimming took off 7 bases at V and 1 base at J, with 13 bases between the two ends. The CDR3, as DNA: TGCAGCGCCCGGGGGGGAGGGAACACTGAAGCTTTCTTT. Amino acid sequence: CSARGGGNTEAFF.

The chain carries TRBV7-3 and TRBJ1-6; unclear D gene. The CDR3 runs 17 residues. The V end lost 6 bases, the J end lost 6 bases, and 21 bases lay between the germline ends. CDR1 is SGHTA, CDR2 FQGTGA, per germline. The CDR3 sequence is CASSALGGRYSNSPLHF. CDR3 nucleotides: TGTGCCAGCAGTGCTCTTGGAGGGAGGTACTCTAATTCACCCCTCCACTTT.

This clone was counted once. The chain couples TRBV19 to TRBJ2-5, with TRBD1 identical over 7 bases. CDR3 length: 13 amino acids. Per germline, CDR1 LNHDA and CDR2 SQIVND (reference sequence). V shed 4 bases and J 1 base; nucleotides not matched to a gene: 0. The CDR3 DNA is TGTGCCAGTAGTACAGGGGGCCAAGAGACCCAGTACTTC. This translates into CASSTGGQETQYF.

This sequence joins TRBV7-9 and TRBJ1-2; TRBD1 matches at 12 bases. V shed 4 bases and J 7 bases; nucleotides not matched to a gene: 4. The CDR3 length is 14 residues. Germline lookup yields CDR1 SEHNR and CDR2 FQNEAQ (reference sequence). CDR3 loop: CASSSGQGASGYTF. CDR3 coding DNA: TGTGCCAGCAGCTCGGGACAGGGGGCTAGTGGCTACACCTTC.

This clone was counted between two and nine times. The chain carries TRBV24-1 and TRBJ2-5, with D possibly being TRBD2 (5 bases). The CDR3 covers 13 residues. V was clipped by 3 bases and J by 5 bases, with 9 bases between them. The germline gives CDR1 KGHDR, CDR2 SFDVKD. The DNA for the CDR3 is TGTGCCACCAGTGATCCCCCGGGGGAGACCCAGTACTTC. It is translated as CATSDPPGETQYF.

The chain employs TRBV19 and TRBJ2-1, with 7 bases fitting TRBD1. The germline CDR1 and CDR2 sequences are LNHDA and SQIVND (reference sequence). V was pared by 8 bases and J by 2 bases, with 9 bases of the junction left unmatched. The CDR3 has 15 residues. DNA of the CDR3: TGTGCCAGTCGTCTAACAGGGGTCCCCTACAATGAGCAGTTCTTC. Translated: CASRLTGVPYNEQFF.

V is TRBV2 and J is TRBJ1-6, with 9 bases identical to TRBD1. The J segment lost 9 bases and the V segment lost 6 bases, leaving 9 bases of the junction unmatched. CDR3 length: 15 amino acids. CDR1 is SNHLY, CDR2 FYNNEI, per germline. The CDR3, as DNA: TGTGCCAGCAGACCGGGACAGGGTGGTAGTTCACCCCTCCACTTT. Translation: CASRPGQGGSSPLHF.

The CDR3 bases are TGTGCCAGCAGCTTAGATAGGGACAATATATACAATGAGCAGTTCTTC. Translated: CASSLDRDNIYNEQFF. The chain recombines TRBV7-2 with TRBJ2-1, with D maybe TRBD1 (6 bases). V was clipped by 1 base and J by 4 bases, with 14 bases between them. Germline V gives CDR1 SGHTA, CDR2 FQGNSA. The CDR3 length is 16 residues. The variable domain in full, with the rest retrieved from reference TRBV7-2 and TRBJ2-1, is GAGVSQSPSNKVTEKGKDVELRCDPISGHTALYWYRQSLGQGLEFLIYFQGNSAPDKSGLPSDRFSAERTGGSVSTLTIQRTQQEDSAVYLCASSLDRDNIYNEQFFGPGTRLTVL.

J is TRBJ1-1 and V is TRBV6-5; no clear D gene. The CDR3 is made up of 13 amino acids. The V gene's germline CDR1 is MNHEY and CDR2 SVGAGI. Trimming shortened V by 4 bases and J by 2 bases, and 8 bases separated the two germline ends. The CDR3, as DNA: TGTGCCAGCAGTTTTATGACTAACACTGAAGCTTTCTTT. Its translation: CASSFMTNTEAFF.

The chain is built from TRBV19 and TRBJ2-7; 7 nucleotides match TRBD1. The germline CDR1 and CDR2 sequences are LNHDA and SQIVND (reference sequence). The V and J ends lost 9 bases and 3 bases, in that order; junction bases with no gene match: 11. The CDR3 is 14 amino acids. The CDR3 nucleotides read TGTGCCAGCAGACACCGGGACAGATTCTACGAGCAGTACTTC. Translating it yields CASRHRDRFYEQYF.

This clone was seen a few times. The CDR3 nucleotides read TGTGCCAGCAGTTTATTAACAGGGGGCGCCTCAGAAGCTTTCTTT. It codes for CASSLLTGGASEAFF. The chain uses TRBV27 and TRBJ1-1; 9 bases map to TRBD1. The CDR3 contains 15 residues. Trimming removed 1 base from V and 8 bases from J; junction bases left unmatched: 8. Per the germline V gene, CDR1 is MNHEY and CDR2 is SMNVEV (reference sequence).

This clone showed up just a few times. The chain joins TRBV5-1 to TRBJ2-3; D perhaps matches TRBD2 (5 bases). Trimming took 4 bases from V and 3 from J, leaving 21 bases between them. From germline, CDR1 is SGHRS and CDR2 YFSETQ. This CDR3 contains 17 residues. The CDR3 DNA reads TGCGCCAGCAGCGACAAAAGACTATTGTTGAAGACAGATACGCAGTATTTT. Amino acids: CASSDKRLLLKTDTQYF.

The chain is built from TRBV14 and TRBJ2-5; 10 bases map to TRBD2. The CDR3 is made up of 15 amino acids. In germline, CDR1 is SGHDN, CDR2 FVKESK. V was clipped by 4 bases and J by 2 bases; unmatched bases: 4. CDR3 in DNA: TGTGCCAGCAGCCCGACTAGCGGGCCTCAAGAGACCCAGTACTTC. Translated: CASSPTSGPQETQYF.

The gene calls are TRBV28 and TRBJ1-4; 7 bases map to TRBD1. Germline V lookup: CDR1 MDHEN, CDR2 SYDVKM. V shed 10 bases and J 4 bases; nucleotides not matched to a gene: 12. The CDR3 is 15 amino acids. The CDR3 region has the DNA TGTGCCACCCAGGGGGGCGCCGACGGTAATGAAAAACTGTTTTTT. Its protein product is CATQGGADGNEKLFF.

This sequence joins TRBV30 and TRBJ1-2, with D unclear. Trimming pared 4 bases from V and 9 bases from J, leaving 15 bases between. The CDR3 extends over 12 amino acids. Germline values: CDR1 GTSNPN, CDR2 SVGIG (reference sequence). CDR3 protein: CAWTLDEGRYTF. The CDR3 DNA reads TGTGCCTGGACACTAGATGAGGGCCGCTACACCTTC. Based on the CDR3 plus reference TRBV30 and TRBJ1-2, the full variable domain is SQTIHQWPATLVQPVGSPLSLECTVEGTSNPNLYWYRQAAGRGLQLLFYSVGIGQISSEVPQNLSASRPQDRQFILSSKKLLLSDSGFYLCAWTLDEGRYTFGSGTRLTVV.

The V gene is TRBV11-2, the J gene TRBJ2-3, with 12 bases aligning to TRBD2. The CDR3 is made up of 15 amino acids. The V gene end was trimmed by 6 bases and the J gene end by 4 bases; junction bases not matched to a gene: 5. The V gene's germline CDR1 is SGHAT and CDR2 FQNNGV. CDR3 sequence (DNA): TGTGCCAGCAGGACTAGCGGGAGAGTGTCAGATACGCAGTATTTT. The encoded protein is CASRTSGRVSDTQYF.

This chain links TRBV3-1 (or the pseudogene TRBV3-2) with TRBJ2-2; D is ambiguous. The CDR3 length is 16 residues. Germline CDR1 and CDR2: LGHDT and YNNKEL (reference sequence). The V end was cut by 3 bases, the J end by 1 base, with 12 bases between. The CDR3 spells CASSQLTQGNTGELFF. The CDR3 DNA sequence: TGTGCCAGCAGCCAGCTGACACAAGGGAACACCGGGGAGCTGTTTTTT.

This clone was detected a few times. The rearrangement joins TRBV5-1 to TRBJ2-1; D not resolved. The V and J ends lost 1 base and 5 bases respectively, with 7 bases between them. The CDR3 loop spans 13 amino acids. Looked up from germline, CDR1 is SGHRS and CDR2 is YFSETQ. CDR3 bases: TGCGCCAGCAGCTTGTCCCCAGACAATGAGCAGTTCTTC. It encodes CASSLSPDNEQFF.

The chain combines TRBV11-2 with TRBJ2-7; TRBD2 matches at 8 bases. This CDR3 spans 15 amino acids. V lost 5 bases and J lost 3; bases outside the gene matches: 9. CDR1 and CDR2 (germline): SGHAT, FQNNGV. The CDR3 is CASSPNSGGFYEQYF. In DNA, the CDR3 is TGTGCCAGCAGCCCCAACAGCGGGGGCTTCTACGAGCAGTACTTC.

V usage is TRBV4-1 and J usage is TRBJ2-6; a weak D match, TRBD2 (5 bases). Trimming removed 0 bases at V and 0 bases at J, with 18 bases between. Germline V gives CDR1 MGHRA, CDR2 YSYEKL. The CDR3 is 20 residues long. The DNA for the CDR3 is TGCGCCAGCAGCCAAGACCCTATACTAGGGTTTAGCTCTGGGGCCAACGTCCTGACTTTC. Amino acid sequence: CASSQDPILGFSSGANVLTF.